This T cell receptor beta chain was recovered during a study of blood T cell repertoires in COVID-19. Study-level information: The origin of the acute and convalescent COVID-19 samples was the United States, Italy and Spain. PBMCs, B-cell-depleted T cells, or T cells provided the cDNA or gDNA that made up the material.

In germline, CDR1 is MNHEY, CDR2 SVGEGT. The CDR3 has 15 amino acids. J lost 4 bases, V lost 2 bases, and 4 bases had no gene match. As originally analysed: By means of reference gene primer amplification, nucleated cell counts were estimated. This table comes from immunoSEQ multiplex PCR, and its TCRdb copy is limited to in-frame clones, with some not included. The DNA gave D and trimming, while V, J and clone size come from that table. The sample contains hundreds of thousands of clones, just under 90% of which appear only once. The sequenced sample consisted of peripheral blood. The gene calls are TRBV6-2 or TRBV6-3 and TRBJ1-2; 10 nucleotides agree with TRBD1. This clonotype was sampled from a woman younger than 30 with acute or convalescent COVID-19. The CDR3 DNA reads TGTGCCAGCAGTTACCGGGGACAGGGGTCCTATGGCTACACCTTC. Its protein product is CASSYRGQGSYGYTF.